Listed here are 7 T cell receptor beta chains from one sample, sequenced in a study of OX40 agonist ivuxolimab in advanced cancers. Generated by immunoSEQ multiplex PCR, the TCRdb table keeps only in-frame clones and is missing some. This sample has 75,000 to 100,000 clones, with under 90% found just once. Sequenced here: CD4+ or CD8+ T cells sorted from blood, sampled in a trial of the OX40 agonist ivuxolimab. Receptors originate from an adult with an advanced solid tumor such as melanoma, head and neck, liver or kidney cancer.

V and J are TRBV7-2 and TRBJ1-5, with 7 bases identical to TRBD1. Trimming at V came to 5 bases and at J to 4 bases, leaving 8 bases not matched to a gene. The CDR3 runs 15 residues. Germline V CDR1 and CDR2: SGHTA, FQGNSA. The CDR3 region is CASSPRAGGNQPQHF. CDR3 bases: TGTGCCAGCAGCCCTCGGGCAGGGGGAAATCAGCCCCAGCATTTT. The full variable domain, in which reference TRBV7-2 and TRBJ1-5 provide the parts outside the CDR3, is GAGVSQSPSNKVTEKGKDVELRCDPISGHTALYWYRQSLGQGLEFLIYFQGNSAPDKSGLPSDRFSAERTGGSVSTLTIQRTQQEDSAVYLCASSPRAGGNQPQHFGDGTRLSIL.

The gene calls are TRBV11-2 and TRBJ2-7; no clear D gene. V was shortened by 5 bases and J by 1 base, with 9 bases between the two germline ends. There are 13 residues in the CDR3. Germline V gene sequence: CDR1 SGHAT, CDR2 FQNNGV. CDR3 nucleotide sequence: TGTGCCAGCAGCCTAACAGCATCCTACGAGCAGTACTTC. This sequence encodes CASSLTASYEQYF.

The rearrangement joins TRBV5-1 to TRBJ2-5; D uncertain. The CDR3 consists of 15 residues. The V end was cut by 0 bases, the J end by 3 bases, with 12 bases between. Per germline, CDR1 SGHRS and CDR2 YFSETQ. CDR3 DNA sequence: TGCGCCAGCAGCTTGGAAGGCTCCCCAAAAGAGACCCAGTACTTC. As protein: CASSLEGSPKETQYF.

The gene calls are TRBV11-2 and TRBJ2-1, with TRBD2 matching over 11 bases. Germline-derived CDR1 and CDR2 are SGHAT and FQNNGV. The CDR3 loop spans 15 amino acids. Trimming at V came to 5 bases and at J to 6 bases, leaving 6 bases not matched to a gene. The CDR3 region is CASSHAGTSGNEQFF. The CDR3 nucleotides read TGTGCCAGCAGCCACGCCGGGACTAGCGGCAATGAGCAGTTCTTC.

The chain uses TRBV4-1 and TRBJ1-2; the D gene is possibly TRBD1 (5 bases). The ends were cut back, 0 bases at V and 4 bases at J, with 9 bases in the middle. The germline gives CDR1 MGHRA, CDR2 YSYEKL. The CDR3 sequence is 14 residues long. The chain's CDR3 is CASSQEEGSYGYTF. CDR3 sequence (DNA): TGCGCCAGCAGCCAAGAAGAGGGGAGCTATGGCTACACCTTC.

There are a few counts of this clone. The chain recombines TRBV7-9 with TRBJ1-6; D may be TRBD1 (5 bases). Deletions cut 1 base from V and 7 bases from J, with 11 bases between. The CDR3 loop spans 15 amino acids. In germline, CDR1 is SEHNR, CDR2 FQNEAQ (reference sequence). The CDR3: CASSLDPGLNSPLHF. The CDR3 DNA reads TGTGCCAGCAGCTTAGATCCAGGGCTGAATTCACCCCTCCACTTT. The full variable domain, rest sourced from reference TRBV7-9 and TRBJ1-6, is DTGVSQNPRHKITKRGQNVTFRCDPISEHNRLYWYRQTLGQGPEFLTYFQNEAQLEKSRLLSDRFSAERPKGSFSTLEIQRTEQGDSAMYLCASSLDPGLNSPLHFGNGTRLTVT.

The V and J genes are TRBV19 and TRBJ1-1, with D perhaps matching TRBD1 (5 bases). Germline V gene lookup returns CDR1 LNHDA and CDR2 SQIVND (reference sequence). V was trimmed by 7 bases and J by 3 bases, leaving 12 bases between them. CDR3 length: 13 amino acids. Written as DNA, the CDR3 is TGTGCCAGTAATTTCAGGGAATACACTGAAGCTTTCTTT. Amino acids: CASNFREYTEAFF.